This T cell receptor (beta chain) was recovered during a study of blood T cells in healthy people across ages. General study findings and limits: The study found more naive CD4+ cells and higher diversity in long-lived than aged donors.

In its sample, this clonotype was seen many times. The antigen is undetermined. Samples each yielded at least 5.5 micrograms of total RNA. It was with a sample-barcoded 5' primer and a J-beta primer mix that a second PCR of roughly 6 to 11 cycles was run. All cDNA molecules were each tagged by a template-switch adaptor with 12 random nucleotides. TCRdb re-analysed the 5' RACE reads in MiXCR, keeping a single row per CDR3 protein. The sample includes hundreds of thousands of distinct CDR3 sequences, about 34% of them seen just once. The sequenced sample was blood. This sequence was found in a woman older than 75 in good health.

The CDR3 nucleotides are TGCGCCAGCAGCTCCAACCAGGCCATCACCTACGAGCAGTACTTC. Translated, it gives CASSSNQAITYEQYF. The chain couples TRBV5-1 to TRBJ2-7; D is ambiguous. CDR3 size: 15 residues. From germline, CDR1 is SGHRS and CDR2 YFSETQ. Trimming took 3 bases from V and 2 from J, leaving 15 bases between them.